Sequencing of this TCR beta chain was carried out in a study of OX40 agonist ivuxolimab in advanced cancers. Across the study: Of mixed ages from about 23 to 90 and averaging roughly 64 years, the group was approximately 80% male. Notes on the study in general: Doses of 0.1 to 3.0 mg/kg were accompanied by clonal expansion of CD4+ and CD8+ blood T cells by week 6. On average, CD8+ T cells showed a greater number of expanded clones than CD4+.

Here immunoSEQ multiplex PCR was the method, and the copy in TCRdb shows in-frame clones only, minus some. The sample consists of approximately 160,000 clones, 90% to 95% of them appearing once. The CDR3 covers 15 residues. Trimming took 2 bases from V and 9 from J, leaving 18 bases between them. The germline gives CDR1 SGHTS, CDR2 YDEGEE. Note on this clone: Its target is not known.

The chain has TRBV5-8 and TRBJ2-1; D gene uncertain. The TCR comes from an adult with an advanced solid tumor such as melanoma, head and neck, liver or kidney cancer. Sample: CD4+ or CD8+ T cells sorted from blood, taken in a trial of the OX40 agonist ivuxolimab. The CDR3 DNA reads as TGTGCCAGCAGCTTTGCTATGAGGCGCATCAGTGAGCAGTTCTTC. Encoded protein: CASSFAMRRISEQFF. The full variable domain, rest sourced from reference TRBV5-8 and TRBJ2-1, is EAGVTQSPTHLIKTRGQQATLRCSPISGHTSVYWYQQALGLGLQFLLWYDEGEERNRGNFPPRFSGRQFPNYSSELNVNALELEDSALYLCASSFAMRRISEQFFGPGTRLTVL.